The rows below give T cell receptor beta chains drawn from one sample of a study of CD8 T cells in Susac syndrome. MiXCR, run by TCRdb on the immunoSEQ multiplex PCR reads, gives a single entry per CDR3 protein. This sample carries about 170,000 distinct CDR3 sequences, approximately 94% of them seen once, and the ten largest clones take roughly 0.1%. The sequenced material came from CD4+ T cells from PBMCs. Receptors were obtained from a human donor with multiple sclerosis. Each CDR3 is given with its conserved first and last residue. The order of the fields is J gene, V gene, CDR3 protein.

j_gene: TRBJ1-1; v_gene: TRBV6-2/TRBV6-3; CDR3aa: CASTGQVYTEAFF
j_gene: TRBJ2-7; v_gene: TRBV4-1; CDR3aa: CASSQVSPFSEQYF
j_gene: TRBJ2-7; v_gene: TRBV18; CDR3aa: CASSRSRGELASEQYF
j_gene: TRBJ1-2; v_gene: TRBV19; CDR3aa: CASSRVGNRGTHYGYTF
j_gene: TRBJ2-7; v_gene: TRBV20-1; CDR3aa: CSALSSSGWEQYF
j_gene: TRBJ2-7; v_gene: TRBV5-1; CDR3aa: CASSVQTGLYPREQYF
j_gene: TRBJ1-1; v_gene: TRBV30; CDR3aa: CAWRRGLGTEAFF
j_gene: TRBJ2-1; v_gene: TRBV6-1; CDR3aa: CASSEWASGSPFNEQFF
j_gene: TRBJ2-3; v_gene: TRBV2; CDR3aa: CASTVAALGGTDTQYF
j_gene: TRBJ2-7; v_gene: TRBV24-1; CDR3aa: CATSDYHGLDYEQYF
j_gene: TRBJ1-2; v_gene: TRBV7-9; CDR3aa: CASSSRRTRTNYGYTF
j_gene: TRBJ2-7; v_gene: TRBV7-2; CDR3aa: CASSLVTQSSYEQYF
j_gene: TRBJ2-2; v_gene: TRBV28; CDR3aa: CASSFIGGRRAGELFF
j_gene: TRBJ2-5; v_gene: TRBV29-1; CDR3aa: CSVLYQETQYF
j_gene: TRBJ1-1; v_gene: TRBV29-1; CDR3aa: CSVNELNTEAFF
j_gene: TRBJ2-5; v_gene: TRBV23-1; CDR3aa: CASSQCGLAGGPGLETQYF
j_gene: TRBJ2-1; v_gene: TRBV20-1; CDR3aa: CSARDVAGTGGEQFF
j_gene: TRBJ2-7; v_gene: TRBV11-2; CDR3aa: CASSLGWGGGEVAYEQYF
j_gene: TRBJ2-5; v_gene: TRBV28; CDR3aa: CASSHTNRYQETQYF
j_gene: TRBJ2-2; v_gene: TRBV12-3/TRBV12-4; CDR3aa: CASKRIGELFF
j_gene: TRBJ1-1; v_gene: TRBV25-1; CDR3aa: CASSELGVGTEAFF
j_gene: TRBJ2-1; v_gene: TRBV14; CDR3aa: CASSYGPGNEQFF
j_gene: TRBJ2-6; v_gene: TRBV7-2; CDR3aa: CASRQTGGSGANVLTF
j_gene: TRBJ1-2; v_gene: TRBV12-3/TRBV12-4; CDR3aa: CASSFSTGAGGYTF
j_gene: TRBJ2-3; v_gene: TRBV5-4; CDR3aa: CASNIQTGLRTDTQYF
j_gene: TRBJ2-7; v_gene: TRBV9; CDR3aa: CASSLTGGGHEQYF
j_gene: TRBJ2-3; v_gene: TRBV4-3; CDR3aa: CASSQTTARADTQYF